A single count supports the clone carrying this T cell receptor beta chain. Documented treatment: preoperative locoregional IRX-2 cytokine immunotherapy. Preoperative locoregional IRX-2 cytokine immunotherapy was tested in the phase Ib source study. The repertoire was sequenced with immunoSEQ multiplex PCR; TCRdb's copy has only in-frame clones and lacks some. Of around 57,000 clones in the sample, roughly 94% were seen once. This sample is part of a study of preoperative IRX-2 immunotherapy in early breast cancer. This CDR3 is built from 15 residues. Germline V lookup: CDR1 MNHEY, CDR2 SVGAGI. Trimming left V 1 base short and J 1 base short, with 8 bases between.

The sequence was obtained from a human donor with breast cancer. The biological material was taken from a patient treated with IRX-2 immunotherapy. The chain combines TRBV6-5 with TRBJ2-4; TRBD1 is a possible D gene (5 bases). CDR3 in DNA: TGTGCCAGCAGTTACTTTGCAGGGGCCAAAAACATTCAGTACTTC. Protein product: CASSYFAGAKNIQYF.